These 22 T cell receptor beta chains originate from one sample sequenced in a study of neurological immune-mediated disorders. The time point is: longitudinal time-point 3. From the 5' RACE reads, TCRdb called clonotypes with MiXCR, one entry per CDR3 protein. The sample has tens of thousands of distinct CDR3 sequences, more than 7% seen once. The sequenced sample consisted of PBMCs. The receptors were gathered from a woman aged 40 to 50 in good health.

The table lists this clonotype with many counts. V gene TRBV6-2 or TRBV6-3 combines with J gene TRBJ1-1, with 8 bases matching TRBD1. V dropped 8 bases and J dropped 7; count of bases not matched to a gene: 12. The CDR3 extends over 14 amino acids. Per germline, CDR1 MNHEY and CDR2 SVGEGT. The CDR3 sequence: CASGDRTSEDEAFF. In DNA, the CDR3 is TGTGCCAGCGGGGACAGGACCTCAGAGGATGAAGCTTTCTTT.

This clonotype was counted many times. This chain joins TRBV7-9 and TRBJ1-1; D is unclear. V gave up 4 bases and J gave up 5 bases, with 8 bases separating them. This CDR3 has 12 residues. The germline V gene encodes CDR1 SEHNR and CDR2 FQNEAQ (reference sequence). In DNA form, the CDR3 reads TGTGCCAGCAGCTCAGGCCCGACTGAAGCTTTCTTT. Protein: CASSSGPTEAFF.

This clonotype was seen repeatedly, ten times or more. V usage is TRBV6-2 or TRBV6-3 and J usage is TRBJ1-1; the D is unclear. Germline assignment: CDR1 MNHEY and CDR2 SVGEGT. Trimming left V 5 bases short and J 1 base short, with 14 bases between. The CDR3 has 15 amino acids. CDR3 loop: CASSEFSAGNTEAFF. CDR3 in DNA: TGTGCCAGCAGTGAATTTAGCGCGGGGAACACTGAAGCTTTCTTT.

This clonotype was counted ten times or more. The CDR3 sequence is CASSQPGTRANEQFF. In nucleotides, the CDR3 is TGTGCCAGCAGCCAACCCGGGACTAGGGCCAATGAGCAGTTCTTC. J is TRBJ2-1 and V is TRBV3-1; 8 bases are a match to TRBD2. Per germline, CDR1 LGHDT and CDR2 YNNKEL (reference sequence). The CDR3 is made up of 15 amino acids. V shed 2 bases and J 6 bases; nucleotides not matched to a gene: 6.

This clonotype was found many times. The chain couples TRBV7-2 to TRBJ2-1; 8 nucleotides agree with TRBD1. J was trimmed by 9 bases and V by 5 bases; bases with no gene match: 12. This CDR3 contains 15 residues. The germline gives CDR1 SGHTA, CDR2 FQGNSA. Written as DNA, the CDR3 is TGTGCCAGCAGCATAACAGGGGGATTTTCAAGTGAGCAGTTCTTC. Translated: CASSITGGFSSEQFF.

This clonotype was observed many times. This chain joins TRBV9 and TRBJ1-1; D may be TRBD1 (6 bases). V lost 1 base and J 4 bases, leaving 14 bases between the germline ends. Germline CDR1 reads SGDLS; CDR2 reads YYNGEE. The CDR3 is 15 amino acids. The CDR3 spells CASSVLGGLGTEAFF. The CDR3 DNA is TGTGCCAGCAGCGTACTCGGGGGCTTGGGCACTGAAGCTTTCTTT.

This clonotype occurred many times. V usage is TRBV12-3 or TRBV12-4 and J usage is TRBJ2-5; a weak D match, TRBD1 (6 bases). V lost 2 bases, J lost 5 bases, and 12 bases lay in between. The CDR3 is 14 residues long. This chain's CDR3 is CASSLNRAEETQYF. The CDR3 DNA follows: TGTGCCAGCAGTTTAAACAGGGCGGAGGAGACCCAGTACTTC.

This clonotype was seen repeatedly, ten times or more. The chain has TRBV7-3 and TRBJ2-7; 8 positions agree with TRBD1. Germline V CDR1 and CDR2: SGHTA, FQGTGA. Trimming took 5 bases from V and 3 from J; bases not matched to a gene: 3. The CDR3 sequence is 13 residues long. Written as DNA, the CDR3 is TGTGCCAGCAGCCATGACAGGGGCTACGAGCAGTACTTC. Translating gives CASSHDRGYEQYF.

At least ten counts were recorded for this clonotype. DNA for the CDR3: TGCGCCAGCAAAGGGAGCTCCTACAATGAGCAGTTCTTC. Residues: CASKGSSYNEQFF. The V gene is TRBV4-1, the J gene TRBJ2-1, with D tentatively TRBD2 (5 bases). CDR3 length: 13 residues. Germline V CDR1 and CDR2: MGHRA, YSYEKL. Trimming pared 7 bases from V and 0 bases from J, leaving 7 bases between.

This clonotype appeared many times. The chain couples TRBV27 to TRBJ2-5; 14 nucleotides line up with TRBD2. The CDR3 contains 14 residues. The V and J ends lost 6 bases and 5 bases, in that order; junction bases with no gene match: 2. Per the germline V gene, CDR1 is MNHEY and CDR2 is SMNVEV (reference sequence). The CDR3 DNA reads as TGTGCCAGCAGCCGACTAGCGGGAGGGGAGACCCAGTACTTC. It specifies CASSRLAGGETQYF.

This clonotype has a count of ten or more. The genes are TRBV7-2 and TRBJ1-1; no definite D call. CDR3 size: 14 residues. V lost 0 bases, J lost 7 bases, and 12 bases lay in between. The V gene's germline CDR1 is SGHTA and CDR2 FQGNSA. Here the CDR3 reads CASSLAGWGNEAFF. For the CDR3, the DNA is TGTGCCAGCAGCTTAGCGGGCTGGGGTAATGAAGCTTTCTTT.

The genes are TRBV10-1 and TRBJ2-7; tentatively, D is TRBD2 (5 bases). Trimming left V 3 bases short and J 0 bases short, with 24 bases between. The germline V gene has CDR1 WNHNN and CDR2 SYGVQD (reference sequence). The CDR3 has 19 residues. CDR3 sequence (DNA): TGCGCCAGCAGTGATGGCTCCGGGGTCGGGCGAGAAACCTCCTACGAGCAGTACTTC. Translation gives CASSDGSGVGRETSYEQYF.

This clonotype was seen ten or more times. The chain recombines TRBV7-2 with TRBJ1-2, with D maybe TRBD1 (5 bases). Germline CDR1 SGHTA, CDR2 FQGNSA. This CDR3 is 15 amino acids long. V was cut by 2 bases and J by 0 bases, with 10 bases left in between. DNA for the CDR3: TGTGCCAGCAGCTTACAGGGCACCACTAACTATGGCTACACCTTC. It is translated as CASSLQGTTNYGYTF. Complete variable domain (other parts from reference TRBV7-2 and TRBJ1-2): GAGVSQSPSNKVTEKGKDVELRCDPISGHTALYWYRQSLGQGLEFLIYFQGNSAPDKSGLPSDRFSAERTGGSVSTLTIQRTQQEDSAVYLCASSLQGTTNYGYTFGSGTRLTVV.

The chain is built from TRBV7-2 and TRBJ2-1; D is unresolved. The V end was cut by 0 bases, the J end by 10 bases, with 7 bases between. The CDR3 extends over 12 amino acids. CDR1 is SGHTA, CDR2 FQGNSA, per germline. The CDR3 bases are TGTGCCAGCAGCTTAGCGGCCTACGAGCAGTTCTTC. Amino acids: CASSLAAYEQFF.

This clonotype has a count of ten or more. The rearrangement uses TRBV5-6 and TRBJ1-3, with D unclear. Trimming pared 2 bases from V and 2 bases from J, leaving 8 bases between. The germline V gene encodes CDR1 SGHDT and CDR2 YYEEEE. CDR3 length: 14 residues. The CDR3 spells CASSFLTAGNTIYF. The CDR3 coding sequence is TGTGCCAGCAGCTTTCTCACAGCTGGAAACACCATATATTTT.

This clonotype was seen many times. This chain links TRBV10-1 with TRBJ2-1; D is uncertain. The germline CDR1 and CDR2 sequences are WNHNN and SYGVQD (reference sequence). This CDR3 region has 16 residues. Trimming took off 2 bases at V and 0 bases at J, with 11 bases between the two ends. DNA of the CDR3: TGCGCCAGCAGTGAGGAAGAAGGCAGCTCCTACAATGAGCAGTTCTTC. Protein: CASSEEEGSSYNEQFF.

About this clonotype: Just one base apart from a much larger clone, this may be a read error. The gene calls are TRBV21-1 and TRBJ2-1; the table names TRBD1, a call not compared with the DNA. TRBV21-1 is a listed pseudogene. This CDR3 is 15 amino acids long. The CDR3 region has the DNA TGTGCCAGCAGCAGCCGGGAGTGGGGGGGCAATGAGCAGTTCTTC. Translation gives CASSSREWGGNEQFF.

At least ten counts were recorded for this clonotype. The V gene is TRBV4-3, the J gene TRBJ2-7; 8 nucleotides agree with TRBD1. Looked up from germline, CDR1 is LGHNA and CDR2 is YSLEER. This CDR3 is 18 amino acids long. With V trimmed by 0 bases and J by 5 bases, 15 bases remained unmatched. CDR3 nucleotides: TGCGCCAGCAGCCAAGATCCCCCTCGGGCCAGGGGGCTCCACGAGCAGTACTTC. Protein: CASSQDPPRARGLHEQYF.

Remarks on this clonotype: Compared with germline, one end of the junction differs, possibly owing to a read error. The DNA of the CDR3 is TGCAGTGCTAGAGATGCTACTGCCGAAGTCCTTAATTCACCCCTCTACTTT. It specifies CSARDATAEVLNSPLYF. The J gene is TRBJ1-6, the V gene TRBV20-1; D is unresolved. The germline V gene encodes CDR1 DFQATT and CDR2 SNEGSKA (reference sequence). The CDR3 spans 17 residues.

This clonotype was recorded at least ten times. The rearrangement uses TRBV20-1 and TRBJ2-3, with 11 bases matching TRBD2. CDR1 DFQATT and CDR2 SNEGSKA come from the germline V gene (reference sequence). CDR3 length: 16 amino acids. With 3 bases clipped from V and 1 base from J, the junction kept 6 bases outside the gene matches. CDR3 protein: CSASSGGADGTDTQYF. For the CDR3, the DNA is TGCAGTGCTAGTAGCGGGGGGGCCGATGGCACAGATACGCAGTATTTT.

In this sample, this clonotype turned up many times. The genes are TRBV4-2 and TRBJ1-3; D is possibly TRBD1 (5 bases). CDR3 length: 14 residues. The germline CDR1 and CDR2 sequences are LGHNA and YNFKEQ. V dropped 0 bases and J dropped 7 bases, with 10 bases sitting between them. DNA for the CDR3: TGTGCCAGCAGCCAAGACAGGGAGGTCAACACCATATATTTT. Protein product: CASSQDREVNTIYF.

This clonotype was seen repeatedly, ten times or more. This chain uses TRBV9 with TRBJ1-5; 9 bases are shared with TRBD1. The germline V gene has CDR1 SGDLS and CDR2 YYNGEE. Losses at the gene ends were 2 bases for V and 6 bases for J; bases not matched to a gene: 3. The CDR3 covers 14 residues. CDR3 protein: CASSVGTGSQPQHF. CDR3 bases: TGTGCCAGCAGCGTCGGGACAGGGTCTCAGCCCCAGCATTTT.